The clone carrying this TCR beta chain was observed many times. Germline assignment: CDR1 WNHNN and CDR2 SYGVQD (reference sequence). The CDR3 runs 14 residues. The V end was cut by 0 bases, the J end by 1 base, with 6 bases between. The data are from a study of T cells in Graves' hyperthyroidism and ophthalmopathy. It was RNA transcripts that yielded the amplified TCR beta CDR3 regions. TCR CDR3 underwent first-round RT-PCR with the HTBI primer set. MiXCR was run by TCRdb on the multiplex PCR reads, yielding one entry per CDR3 protein. The repertoire includes 600,000 to 650,000 distinct CDR3 sequences, about 17% of them detected once, and 3.8% sits in the top ten.

The sequence derives from a woman aged 25 to 39 with Graves' hyperthyroidism. The sequencing sample was made of blood. The chain combines TRBV10-1 with TRBJ1-1; D gene unclear. The CDR3 reads CASSESRGNTEAFF. As DNA, the CDR3 is TGCGCCAGCAGTGAGTCGCGGGGGAACACTGAAGCTTTCTTT.